These T cell receptor beta chains were read from a single sample in a study of cytomegalovirus exposure and HLA in healthy donors. Method: immunoSEQ multiplex PCR; TCRdb's copy keeps in-frame clones and lacks some. The top ten clones hold approximately 1.5% of a sample with almost 65,000 clones, around nine tenths of them seen once. Sequences were obtained from PBMCs. These receptors originate from a woman in her late teens or twenties in good health and CMV-seronegative. CDR3s include the opening cysteine and the closing phenylalanine or tryptophan. D genes are given only for firm matches.

TRBJ1-1 - TRBV6-5 CASSWQGNTEAFF TGTGCCAGCAGTTGGCAGGGGAACACTGAAGCTTTCTTT
TRBJ1-5 - TRBV5-1 CASSLAGGLGQPQHF TGCGCCAGCAGCTTGGCCGGGGGGTTGGGTCAGCCCCAGCATTTT
TRBJ1-3 - TRBV2 CASTRGGRLFGNTIYF TGTGCCAGCACGAGGGGAGGGCGGTTGTTCGGAAACACCATATATTTT
TRBJ1-2 - TRBV28 CASSSLTGVYAYF TGTGCCAGCAGTTCTCTCACGGGAGTTTATGCTTACTTC
TRBJ1-2 - TRBV4-3 CASSQDFREFYGYTF TGCGCCAGCAGCCAAGACTTCCGGGAGTTCTATGGCTACACCTTC
TRBJ2-1 - TRBV27 CASSLPPSYNEQFF TGTGCCAGCAGTTTACCCCCTTCCTACAATGAGCAGTTCTTC
TRBJ2-7 TRBD2 TRBV4-2 CASSQDAGVSYEQYF TGTGCCAGCAGCCAAGATGCGGGGGTCTCCTACGAGCAGTACTTC
TRBJ1-1 - TRBV20-1 CSALRNTEAFF TGCAGTGCCCTCCGTAACACTGAAGCTTTCTTT
TRBJ1-6 TRBD1 TRBV15 CATSSLFGQGNSPLHF TGTGCCACCAGCAGCCTATTCGGACAGGGTAATTCACCCCTCCACTTT
TRBJ2-3 TRBD2 TRBV7-8 CASSPRTSGSTDTQYF TGTGCCAGCAGCCCTAGGACTAGCGGGAGCACAGATACGCAGTATTTT
TRBJ1-3 - TRBV6-5 CASKKEFSGNTIYF TGTGCCAGCAAGAAGGAGTTCTCTGGAAACACCATATATTTT
TRBJ1-1 - TRBV19 CATRNTGNTEAFF TGTGCCACCCGAAACACAGGTAACACTGAAGCTTTCTTT